This T cell receptor beta chain was identified in a study of blood T cell repertoires in COVID-19 (dated by TCRdb to the early 2020s). As for the study more broadly: The collaborator samples originated in the United States, Italy and Spain and spanned the acute and convalescent phases of COVID-19. Samples came from the ongoing ImmuneRACE study (first 160 participants) plus 1,254 subjects from 6 global collaborators. Where HLA class I and class II types were available, the types were taken from metadata supplied by the sample provider, not from assay-based typing. The material from the prospective study consisted of cDNA or gDNA derived from T cells, B-cell-depleted T cells, or PBMCs. Deeply sampled blood TCRbeta repertoires from subjects exposed to, actively infected with, or recovered from COVID-19 were included in the dataset. A freely available public database, intended as a resource for researchers studying the immune response to SARS-CoV-2, is where the repertoires were released. A de-identified subject ID, COVID-19 status, age in years and sex were almost always included in the sample metadata.

Concerning this clone: The clone's antigen remains unknown. No base qualities exist here, and no much larger clone lies one base off it.

What the work shows at the level of the full study, not this receptor alone: The amount of clinical and demographic metadata varied by source and participant and was provided uncurated.

V is cut by 1 base and J by 7 bases, and the space between the germline ends is 2 bases. The germline V gene provides CDR1 SGHAT and CDR2 FQNNGV. From the cysteine up to the phenylalanine, the CDR3 has a length of 12 residues. CDR3 DNA only is kept here, 36 bases in frame from base 1. The immunoSEQ Assay, a bias-controlled multiplex PCR, was used to amplify TCRbeta CDR3 regions from genomic DNA. The original methods were these. The number of nucleated cells in each sample was estimated from the amplification of reference gene primers within the assay. To quantify the absolute abundance of each unique TCRbeta CDR3 rearrangement, sequence reads were collapsed and filtered. Productive Simpson clonality was computed per sample as the square root of Simpson's diversity index over productive rearrangements. TCRdb's version of the immuneACCESS table is confined to in-frame rearrangements and falls short of the full clone set. An unresolved V gene accounts for under half of the shortfall where checked; the remainder is of unknown origin. D and trimming come from the DNA, and the V and J calls and clone size come from that table. The sample table records around 100,000 clones; about 78% of these occur just once. The ten biggest clones cover 9.8% of the sample.

Each collaborating institution followed its own protocols to collect whole blood in K2EDTA tubes. For TCRbeta analysis, collaborator samples were shipped as frozen whole blood, as isolated PBMCs, or as DNA extracted from either sample type. This clonotype was sampled from a man aged 60 to 69 with active or convalescent COVID-19. Sequencing was performed on peripheral blood. This sequence uses TRBV11-2 and TRBJ1-6; the D gene assignment is ambiguous. The CDR3 sequence is CASSLVNSPLHF. The sequence in DNA is TGTGCCAGCAGCTTAGTAAATTCACCCCTCCACTTT.